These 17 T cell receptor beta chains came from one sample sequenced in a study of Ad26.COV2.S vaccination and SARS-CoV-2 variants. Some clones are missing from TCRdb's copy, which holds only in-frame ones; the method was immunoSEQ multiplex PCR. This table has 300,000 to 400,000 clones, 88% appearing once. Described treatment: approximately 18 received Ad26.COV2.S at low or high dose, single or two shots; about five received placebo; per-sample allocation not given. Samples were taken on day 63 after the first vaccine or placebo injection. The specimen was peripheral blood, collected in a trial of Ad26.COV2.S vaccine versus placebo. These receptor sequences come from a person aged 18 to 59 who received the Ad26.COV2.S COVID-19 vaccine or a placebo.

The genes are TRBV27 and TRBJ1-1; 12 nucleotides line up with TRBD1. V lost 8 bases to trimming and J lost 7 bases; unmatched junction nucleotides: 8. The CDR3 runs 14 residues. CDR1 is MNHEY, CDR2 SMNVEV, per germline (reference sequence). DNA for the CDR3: TGTGCCAGCTACCGGGGGACAGGGGGCTATGAAGCTTTCTTT. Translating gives CASYRGTGGYEAFF.

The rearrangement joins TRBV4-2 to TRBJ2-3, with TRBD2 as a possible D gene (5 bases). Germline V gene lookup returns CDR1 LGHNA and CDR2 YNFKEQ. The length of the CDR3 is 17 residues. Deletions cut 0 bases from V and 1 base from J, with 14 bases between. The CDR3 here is CASSQDPPPRGTDTQYF. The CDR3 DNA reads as TGTGCCAGCAGCCAAGATCCTCCCCCGCGGGGCACAGATACGCAGTATTTT.

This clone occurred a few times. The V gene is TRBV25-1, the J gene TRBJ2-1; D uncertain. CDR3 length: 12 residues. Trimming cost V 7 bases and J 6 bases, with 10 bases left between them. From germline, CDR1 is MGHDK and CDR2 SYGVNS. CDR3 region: CASTSSPNEQFF. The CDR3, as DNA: TGTGCCAGCACCTCCAGTCCCAATGAGCAGTTCTTC.

This CDR3 is CASSLGYGPYEQYF. As DNA, the CDR3 is TGCGCCAGCAGCTTGGGTTACGGACCGTACGAGCAGTACTTC. The chain has TRBV5-1 and TRBJ2-7; no definite D call. CDR1 is SGHRS, CDR2 YFSETQ, per germline. The CDR3 extends over 14 amino acids. Trimming cost V 0 bases and J 4 bases, with 11 bases left between them.

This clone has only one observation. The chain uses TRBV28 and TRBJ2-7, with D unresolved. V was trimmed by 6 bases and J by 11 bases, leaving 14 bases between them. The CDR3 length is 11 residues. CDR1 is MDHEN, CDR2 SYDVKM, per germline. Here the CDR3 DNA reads TGTGCCAGCAGAACCATCGAGATAGAGTACTTC. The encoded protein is CASRTIEIEYF. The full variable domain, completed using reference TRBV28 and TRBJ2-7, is DVKVTQSSRYLVKRTGEKVFLECVQDMDHENMFWYRQDPGLGLRLIYFSYDVKMKEKGDIPEGYSVSREKKERFSLILESASTNQTSMYLCASRTIEIEYFGPGTRLTVT.

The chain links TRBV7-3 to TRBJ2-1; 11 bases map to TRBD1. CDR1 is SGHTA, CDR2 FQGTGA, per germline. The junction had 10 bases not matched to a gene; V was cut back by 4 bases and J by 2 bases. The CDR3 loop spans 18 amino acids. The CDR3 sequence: CASSSGTGGPVAYNEQFF. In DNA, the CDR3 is TGTGCCAGCAGCTCCGGGACAGGGGGTCCGGTAGCCTACAATGAGCAGTTCTTC. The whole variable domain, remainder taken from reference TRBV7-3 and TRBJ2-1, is GAGVSQTPSNKVTEKGKYVELRCDPISGHTALYWYRQSLGQGPEFLIYFQGTGAADDSGLPNDRFFAVRPEGSVSTLKIQRTERGDSAVYLCASSSGTGGPVAYNEQFFGPGTRLTVL.

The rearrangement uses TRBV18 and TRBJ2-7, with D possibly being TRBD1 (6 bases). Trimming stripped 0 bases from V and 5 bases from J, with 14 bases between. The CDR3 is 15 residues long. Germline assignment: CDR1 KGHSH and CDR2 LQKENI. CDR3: CASSPPAGVMDEQYF. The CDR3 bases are TGTGCCAGCTCACCACCGGCAGGGGTTATGGACGAGCAGTACTTC. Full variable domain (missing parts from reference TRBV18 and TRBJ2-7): NAGVMQNPRHLVRRRGQEARLRCSPMKGHSHVYWYRQLPEEGLKFMVYLQKENIIDESGMPKERFSAEFPKEGPSILRIQQVVRGDSAAYFCASSPPAGVMDEQYFGPGTRLTVT.

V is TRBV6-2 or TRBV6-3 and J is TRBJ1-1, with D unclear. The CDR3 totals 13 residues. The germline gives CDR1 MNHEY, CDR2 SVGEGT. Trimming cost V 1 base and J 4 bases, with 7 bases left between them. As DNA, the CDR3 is TGTGCCAGCAGTTACTTTGTAGGCACTGAAGCTTTCTTT. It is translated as CASSYFVGTEAFF.

The CDR3 region has the DNA TGTGCCAGCAGTTTCGGGGGGGCTACGCAGCCCCAGCATTTT. Protein sequence: CASSFGGATQPQHF. The chain is built from TRBV28 and TRBJ1-5, with TRBD1 as a possible D gene (6 bases). Trimming cost V 3 bases and J 7 bases, with 13 bases left between them. Germline lookup yields CDR1 MDHEN and CDR2 SYDVKM. This CDR3 is 14 amino acids long.

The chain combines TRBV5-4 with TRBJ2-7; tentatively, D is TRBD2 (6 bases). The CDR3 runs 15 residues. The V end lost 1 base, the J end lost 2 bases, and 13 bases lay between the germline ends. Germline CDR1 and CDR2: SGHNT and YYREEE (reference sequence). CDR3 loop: CASSLPGLGAYEQYF. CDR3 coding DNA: TGTGCCAGCAGCTTGCCGGGACTGGGAGCCTACGAGCAGTACTTC.

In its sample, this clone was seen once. The CDR3 sequence: CASSWRERGPNRRADTQYF. DNA of the CDR3: TGTGCCAGCAGCTGGAGGGAGCGGGGCCCGAATCGGCGCGCAGATACGCAGTATTTT. This chain uses TRBV5-4 with TRBJ2-3, with 7 bases fitting TRBD2. The CDR3 contains 19 residues. Trimming cost V 3 bases and J 4 bases; bases outside gene matches: 20. Germline lookup yields CDR1 SGHNT and CDR2 YYREEE (reference sequence). Supplemented by reference TRBV5-4 and TRBJ2-3, the full variable domain reads ETGVTQSPTHLIKTRGQQVTLRCSSQSGHNTVSWYQQALGQGPQFIFQYYREEENGRGNFPPRFSGLQFPNYSSELNVNALELDDSALYLCASSWRERGPNRRADTQYFGPGTRLTVL.

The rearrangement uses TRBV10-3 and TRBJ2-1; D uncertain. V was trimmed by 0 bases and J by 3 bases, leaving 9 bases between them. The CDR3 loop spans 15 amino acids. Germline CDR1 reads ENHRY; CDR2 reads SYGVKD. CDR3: CAISESGSHYNEQFF. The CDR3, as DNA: TGTGCCATCAGTGAGTCCGGATCACACTACAATGAGCAGTTCTTC.

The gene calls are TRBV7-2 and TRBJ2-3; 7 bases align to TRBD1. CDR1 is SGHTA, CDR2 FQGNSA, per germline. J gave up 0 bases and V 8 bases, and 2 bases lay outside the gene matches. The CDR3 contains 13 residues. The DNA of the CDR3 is TGTGCCAGCGGGACAGTTAGCACAGATACGCAGTATTTT. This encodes CASGTVSTDTQYF.

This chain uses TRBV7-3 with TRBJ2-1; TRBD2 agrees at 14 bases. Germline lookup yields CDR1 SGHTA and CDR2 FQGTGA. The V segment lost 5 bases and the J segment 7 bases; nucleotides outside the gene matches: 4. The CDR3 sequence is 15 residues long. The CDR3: CASSPWTSGRNEQFF. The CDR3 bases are TGTGCCAGCAGCCCCTGGACTAGCGGGAGGAATGAGCAGTTCTTC.

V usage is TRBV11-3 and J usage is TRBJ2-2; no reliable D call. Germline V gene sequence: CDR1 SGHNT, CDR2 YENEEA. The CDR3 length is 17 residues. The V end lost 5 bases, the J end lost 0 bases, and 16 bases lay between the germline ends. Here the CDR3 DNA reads TGTGCCAGCAGCAAAGAGTACGGAACCACGAACACCGGGGAGCTGTTTTTT. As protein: CASSKEYGTTNTGELFF.

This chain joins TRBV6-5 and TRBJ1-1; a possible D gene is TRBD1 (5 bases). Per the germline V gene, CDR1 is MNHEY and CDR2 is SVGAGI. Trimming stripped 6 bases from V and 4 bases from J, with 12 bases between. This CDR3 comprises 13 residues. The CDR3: CASRPNRGTEAFF. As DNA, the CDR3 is TGTGCCAGCAGACCAAATAGGGGCACTGAAGCTTTCTTT.

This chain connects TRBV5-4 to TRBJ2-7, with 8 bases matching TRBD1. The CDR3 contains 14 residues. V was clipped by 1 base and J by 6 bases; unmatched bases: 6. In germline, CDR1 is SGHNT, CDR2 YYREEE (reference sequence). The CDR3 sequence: CASSLKQGVFEQYF. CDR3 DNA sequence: TGTGCCAGCAGCTTGAAACAGGGGGTTTTCGAGCAGTACTTC. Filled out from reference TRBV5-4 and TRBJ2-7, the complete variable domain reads ETGVTQSPTHLIKTRGQQVTLRCSSQSGHNTVSWYQQALGQGPQFIFQYYREEENGRGNFPPRFSGLQFPNYSSELNVNALELDDSALYLCASSLKQGVFEQYFGPGTRLTVT.